These 7 T cell receptor beta chains share one sample of origin, sequenced in a study of shared clonotypes between healthy human individuals. Some clones are missing from TCRdb's copy, which holds only in-frame ones; the method was immunoSEQ multiplex PCR. The sample holds about 2 million clones, 90% to 95% seen once. The sequencing input was naive CD4+ T cells sorted from blood. The subset here: CD45RA+ positively selected. The receptor set was obtained from a young man in good health.

The CDR3 reads CASSEARGLLNYGYTF. DNA for the CDR3: TGTGCCAGCAGTGAAGCGCGGGGACTTCTTAACTATGGCTACACCTTC. J is TRBJ1-2 and V is TRBV2; a possible D gene is TRBD1 (5 bases). Germline V gives CDR1 SNHLY, CDR2 FYNNEI. The CDR3 covers 16 residues. V shed 0 bases and J shed 1 base, with 12 bases lying between them. Full variable domain (rest looked up from reference TRBV2 and TRBJ1-2): EPEVTQTPSHQVTQMGQEVILRCVPISNHLYFYWYRQILGQKVEFLVSFYNNEISEKSEIFDDQFSVERPDGSNFTLKIRSTKLEDSAMYFCASSEARGLLNYGYTFGSGTRLTVV.

The chain combines TRBV19 with TRBJ2-1; D assignment may be TRBD1 or TRBD2 (6 bases each). Germline CDR1 and CDR2: LNHDA and SQIVND (reference sequence). V was clipped by 4 bases and J by 8 bases, with 18 bases between them. There are 15 residues in the CDR3. The CDR3 loop is CASSRDTGGVDEQFF. CDR3 coding DNA: TGTGCCAGTAGTAGGGACACCGGAGGGGTAGATGAGCAGTTCTTC.

The J gene is TRBJ2-4, the V gene TRBV5-1; D gene unclear. V lost 3 bases, J lost 0 bases, and 13 bases lay in between. Germline CDR1 SGHRS, CDR2 YFSETQ. The CDR3 spans 16 residues. CDR3 nucleotides: TGCGCCAGCAGCTCCGATTTACTCCTAGCCAAAAACATTCAGTACTTC. This translates into CASSSDLLLAKNIQYF.

J is TRBJ2-1 and V is TRBV6-1; D not certain. CDR1 MNHNS and CDR2 SASEGT come from the germline V gene. Trimming pared 6 bases from V and 4 bases from J, leaving 13 bases between. This CDR3 has 14 residues. CDR3: CASRLRALYNEQFF. The DNA of the CDR3 is TGTGCCAGCAGACTCCGGGCCCTGTACAATGAGCAGTTCTTC.

J is TRBJ2-6 and V is TRBV27; D is unresolved. Germline values: CDR1 MNHEY, CDR2 SMNVEV (reference sequence). V was pared by 2 bases and J by 0 bases, with 8 bases between. The CDR3 is 16 amino acids. The CDR3 spells CASSLQFSSGANVLTF. As DNA, the CDR3 is TGTGCCAGCAGTTTACAATTCTCCTCTGGGGCCAACGTCCTGACTTTC.

In its sample, this clone was seen once. V usage is TRBV6-6 and J usage is TRBJ2-7, with TRBD1 matching 8 bases. J was trimmed by 0 bases and V by 6 bases; bases with no gene match: 4. The germline CDR1 and CDR2 sequences are MNHNY and SVGAGI (reference sequence). This CDR3 has 14 residues. The chain's CDR3 is CASRPDRASYEQYF. In DNA, the CDR3 is TGTGCCAGCAGACCGGACAGGGCCTCCTACGAGCAGTACTTC.

The CDR3 sequence: CASSPPGTSTYEQYF. CDR3 in DNA: TGTGCCAGCTCACCACCAGGGACCAGCACCTACGAGCAGTACTTC. The V call is TRBV18, the J call TRBJ2-7, with D perhaps matching TRBD1 or TRBD2 (5 bases each). The CDR3 is 15 residues long. Between the trimmed V and J ends, which lost 0 bases and 2 bases, there was a span of 11 bases. Germline-derived CDR1 and CDR2 are KGHSH and LQKENI.